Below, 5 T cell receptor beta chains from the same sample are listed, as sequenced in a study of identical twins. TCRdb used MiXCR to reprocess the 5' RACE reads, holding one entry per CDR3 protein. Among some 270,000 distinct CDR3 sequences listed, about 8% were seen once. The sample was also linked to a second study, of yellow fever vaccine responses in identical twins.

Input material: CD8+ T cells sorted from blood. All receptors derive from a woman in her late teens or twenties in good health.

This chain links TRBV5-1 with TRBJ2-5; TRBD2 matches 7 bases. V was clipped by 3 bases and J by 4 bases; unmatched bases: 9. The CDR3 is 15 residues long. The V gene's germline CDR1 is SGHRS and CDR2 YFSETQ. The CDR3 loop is CASSSGLVLRETQYF. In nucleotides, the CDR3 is TGCGCCAGCAGCTCAGGACTAGTCCTTCGAGAGACCCAGTACTTC.

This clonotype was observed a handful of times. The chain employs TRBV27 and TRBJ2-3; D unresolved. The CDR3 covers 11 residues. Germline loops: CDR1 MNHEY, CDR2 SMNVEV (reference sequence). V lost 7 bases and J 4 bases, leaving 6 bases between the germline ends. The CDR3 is CASKLADTQYF. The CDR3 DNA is TGTGCCAGCAAACTCGCAGATACGCAGTATTTT.

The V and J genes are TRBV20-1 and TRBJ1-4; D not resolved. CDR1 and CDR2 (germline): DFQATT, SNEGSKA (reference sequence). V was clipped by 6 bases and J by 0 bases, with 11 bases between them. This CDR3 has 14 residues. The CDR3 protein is CSANSLTTNEKLFF. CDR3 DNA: TGCAGTGCAAACAGTCTGACAACTAATGAAAAACTGTTTTTT.

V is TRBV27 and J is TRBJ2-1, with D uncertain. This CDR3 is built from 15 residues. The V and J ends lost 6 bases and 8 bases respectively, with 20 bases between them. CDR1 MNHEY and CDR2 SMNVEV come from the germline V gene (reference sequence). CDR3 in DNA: TGTGCCAGCAGCCCTCGAGTATACGGTCTCCATGAGCAGTTCTTC. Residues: CASSPRVYGLHEQFF.

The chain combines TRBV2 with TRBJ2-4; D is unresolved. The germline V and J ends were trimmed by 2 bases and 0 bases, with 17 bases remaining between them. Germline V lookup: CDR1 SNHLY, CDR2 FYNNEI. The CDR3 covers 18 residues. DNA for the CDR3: TGTGCCAGCAGTGAAAGTTGGATTTCTGGTATAGCCAAAAACATTCAGTACTTC. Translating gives CASSESWISGIAKNIQYF.